The 18 T cell receptor beta chains presented below share a single source sample, sequenced in a study of response to subunit inactivated influenza vaccine. TCRdb reprocessed the RT-PCR reads via MiXCR and lists one record per CDR3 protein. Of about 650,000 distinct CDR3 sequences detected, 11% to 15% appear once; the ten largest clones hold less than 9%. The source material was PBMCs from blood, sampled around 14 days before vaccination. The receptors derive from a man aged 45-65 years who received an inactivated influenza vaccine.

The gene calls are TRBV4-2 and TRBJ2-5, with 11 bases matching TRBD2. With V trimmed by 1 base and J by 5 bases, 9 bases remained unmatched. Germline CDR1 LGHNA, CDR2 YNFKEQ. The CDR3 sequence is 17 residues long. The chain's CDR3 is CASSQGGSGGALETQYF. As DNA, the CDR3 is TGTGCCAGCAGCCAAGGAGGTAGCGGGGGGGCCCTGGAGACCCAGTACTTC.

This clonotype was seen only a few times. The chain employs TRBV7-7 and TRBJ2-5, with 15 bases that match TRBD2. This CDR3 has 18 amino acids. With V trimmed by 5 bases and J by 5 bases, 12 bases remained unmatched. Germline V gene data show CDR1 as SSHAT and CDR2 as FNYEAQ (reference sequence). CDR3 amino acids: CASSPTWTSGRVLETQYF. Here the CDR3 DNA reads TGTGCCAGCAGCCCTACCTGGACTAGCGGGAGGGTACTCGAGACCCAGTACTTC. The variable domain in full, with the rest retrieved from reference TRBV7-7 and TRBJ2-5, is GAGVSQSPRYKVTKRGQDVTLRCDPISSHATLYWYQQALGQGPEFLTYFNYEAQPDKSGLPSDRFSAERPEGSISTLTIQRTEQRDSAMYRCASSPTWTSGRVLETQYFGPGTRLLVL.

This chain links TRBV20-1 with TRBJ2-7, with D unclear. Germline-derived CDR1 and CDR2 are DFQATT and SNEGSKA (reference sequence). Trimming removed 0 bases from V and 2 bases from J, with 14 bases in between. The CDR3 covers 15 residues. The CDR3 DNA follows: TGCAGTGCTAGAGAGGCGGCAGCCGCTACCTACGAGCAGTACTTC. Its translation: CSAREAAAATYEQYF.

The CDR3 region has the DNA TGCGCCAGCAGCTACGACAGGGACGAGCAGTACTTC. It is translated as CASSYDRDEQYF. This chain connects TRBV5-1 to TRBJ2-7, with 7 bases aligning to TRBD1. The CDR3 has 12 residues. V was clipped by 3 bases and J by 5 bases; unmatched bases: 2. The germline gives CDR1 SGHRS, CDR2 YFSETQ.

This clonotype was detected only a few times. The gene calls are TRBV7-3 and TRBJ2-5; TRBD2 is a possible D gene (6 bases). Trimming shortened V by 3 bases and J by 2 bases, and 13 bases separated the two germline ends. Germline V gene sequence: CDR1 SGHTA, CDR2 FQGTGA. This CDR3 is 15 amino acids long. The CDR3: CASSFGGSLQETQYF. The CDR3 nucleotides read TGTGCCAGCAGCTTCGGAGGGAGTCTGCAAGAGACCCAGTACTTC. The full variable domain, completed using reference TRBV7-3 and TRBJ2-5, is GAGVSQTPSNKVTEKGKYVELRCDPISGHTALYWYRQSLGQGPEFLIYFQGTGAADDSGLPNDRFFAVRPEGSVSTLKIQRTERGDSAVYLCASSFGGSLQETQYFGPGTRLLVL.

In regard to this clonotype: Compared with germline, one end of the junction differs, possibly owing to a read error. This sequence joins TRBV5-1 and TRBJ2-7; no reliable D call. This CDR3 has 15 residues. The germline V gene has CDR1 SGHRS and CDR2 YFSETQ. CDR3 nucleotide sequence: TGCGCCAGCGGCTTGGTTCCTGGCCCCACCTACGAGCAGTACTTC. It specifies CASGLVPGPTYEQYF.

This sequence joins TRBV28 and TRBJ2-6; TRBD1 aligns across 7 bases. The CDR3 consists of 20 residues. J lost 3 bases, V lost 11 bases, and 25 bases had no gene match. Germline CDR1 and CDR2: MDHEN and SYDVKM. The CDR3 spells CALILDSYREGAGGANVLTF. CDR3 DNA: TGTGCCCTAATTCTCGATAGTTATCGAGAGGGGGCTGGTGGGGCCAACGTCCTGACTTTC.

The V call is TRBV20-1, the J call TRBJ2-3; possible D gene TRBD2, 6 bases. This CDR3 contains 12 residues. Trimming stripped 8 bases from V and 4 bases from J, with 13 bases between. Germline-derived CDR1 and CDR2 are DFQATT and SNEGSKA (reference sequence). The CDR3 protein is CSIRRDADTQYF. The CDR3 DNA sequence: TGCAGTATTCGGAGGGATGCAGATACGCAGTATTTT.

This clonotype occurred a few times. This sequence joins TRBV7-2 and TRBJ2-2; 8 nucleotides line up with TRBD1. V shed 2 bases, J shed 4 bases, and the junction held 9 bases outside the gene matches. Germline CDR1 reads SGHTA; CDR2 reads FQGNSA. The CDR3 is 17 residues long. This chain's CDR3 is CASSLRPQGASTGELFF. The CDR3 DNA reads as TGTGCCAGCAGCTTAAGGCCCCAGGGGGCTTCCACCGGGGAGCTGTTTTTT.

This clonotype was seen a handful of times. The chain carries TRBV2 and TRBJ2-3; 11 nucleotides line up with TRBD1. CDR3 length equals 18 residues. J lost 2 bases, V lost 5 bases, and 12 bases had no gene match. From germline, CDR1 is SNHLY and CDR2 FYNNEI. Here the CDR3 reads CASSLIWTGGDHTDTQYF. CDR3 coding DNA: TGTGCCAGCAGTCTAATCTGGACAGGGGGCGACCACACAGATACGCAGTATTTT.

This clonotype occurred many times. V usage is TRBV4-3 and J usage is TRBJ2-2; 7 nucleotides line up with TRBD2. CDR3 length: 17 amino acids. Trimming took 1 base from V and 0 from J; bases not matched to a gene: 5. Germline CDR1 LGHNA, CDR2 YSLEER. This CDR3 is CASSQVGGIANTGELFF. The CDR3 nucleotides read TGCGCCAGCAGCCAAGTGGGGGGGATCGCGAACACCGGGGAGCTGTTTTTT.

The sample holds a few counts of this clonotype. The chain is built from TRBV27 and TRBJ1-1; D ambiguous. This CDR3 region has 14 residues. Germline loops: CDR1 MNHEY, CDR2 SMNVEV (reference sequence). V shed 5 bases and J shed 3 bases, with 13 bases lying between them. CDR3 sequence (DNA): TGTGCCAGCAGTGGTAACTGGCGCGACACTGAAGCTTTCTTT. Encoded protein: CASSGNWRDTEAFF.

The sample holds a few counts of this clonotype. The V and J genes are TRBV7-9 and TRBJ2-1; no clear D. CDR3 length equals 14 residues. Germline CDR1 and CDR2: SEHNR and FQNEAQ (reference sequence). V lost 4 bases and J 5 bases, leaving 12 bases between the germline ends. CDR3 bases: TGTGCCAGCAGCTCTAAGGACGGTAACAATGAGCAGTTCTTC. Protein product: CASSSKDGNNEQFF.

The genes are TRBV20-1 and TRBJ2-5, with TRBD2 matching 7 bases. V trimming: 6 bases; J trimming: 6 bases; junction bases outside the gene matches: 16. The CDR3 runs to 15 residues. Germline V gene lookup returns CDR1 DFQATT and CDR2 SNEGSKA (reference sequence). In nucleotides, the CDR3 is TGCAGTGCGCGAAAGATAGTGGGGGGGAGGAAGACCCAGTACTTC. This encodes CSARKIVGGRKTQYF.

The rearrangement joins TRBV10-3 to TRBJ2-5; TRBD1 matches at 7 bases. CDR1 and CDR2 (germline): ENHRY, SYGVKD. Trimming cost V 5 bases and J 4 bases; bases outside gene matches: 10. The CDR3 sequence is 15 residues long. CDR3 protein: CAISPTGATGETQYF. The CDR3 coding sequence is TGTGCCATCAGTCCAACAGGGGCTACAGGAGAGACCCAGTACTTC.

This sequence joins TRBV25-1 and TRBJ2-5, with D possibly TRBD1 on 6 matching bases. Trimming took 4 bases from V and 3 from J, leaving 12 bases between them. This CDR3 has 14 amino acids. CDR1 is MGHDK and CDR2 is SYGVNS in the germline V gene. CDR3 DNA sequence: TGTGCCAGCAGTGTAGCGAGGGGGAAAGAGACCCAGTACTTC. Protein: CASSVARGKETQYF.

V is TRBV20-1 and J is TRBJ2-1, with 12 nucleotides matching TRBD2. This CDR3 spans 15 amino acids. Unmatched junction bases numbered 7, after V lost 6 bases and J lost 4 bases. The germline CDR1 and CDR2 sequences are DFQATT and SNEGSKA (reference sequence). The CDR3 spells CSARTSGEPYNEQFF. The CDR3 nucleotides read TGCAGTGCAAGGACTAGCGGGGAGCCTTACAATGAGCAGTTCTTC.

This clonotype was seen a handful of times. The V and J genes are TRBV7-2 and TRBJ2-1, with TRBD2 matching 8 bases. The germline V gene has CDR1 SGHTA and CDR2 FQGNSA. After removal of 1 base from V and 9 bases from J, the junction contained 5 bases not matched to a gene. This CDR3 contains 14 residues. CDR3 bases: TGTGCCAGCAGCTTAGAGGGGACTAGGGGTGAGCAGTTCTTC. Translated: CASSLEGTRGEQFF.